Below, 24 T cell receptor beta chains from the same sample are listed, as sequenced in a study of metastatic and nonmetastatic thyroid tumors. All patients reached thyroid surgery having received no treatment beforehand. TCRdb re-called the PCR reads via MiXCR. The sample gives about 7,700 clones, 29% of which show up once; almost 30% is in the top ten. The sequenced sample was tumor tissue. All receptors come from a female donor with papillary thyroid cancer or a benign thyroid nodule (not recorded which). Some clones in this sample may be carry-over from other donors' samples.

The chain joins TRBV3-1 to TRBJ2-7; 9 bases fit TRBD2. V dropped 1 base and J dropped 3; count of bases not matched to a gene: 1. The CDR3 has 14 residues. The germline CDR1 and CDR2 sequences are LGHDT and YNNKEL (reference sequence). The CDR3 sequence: CASSQALAGYEQYF. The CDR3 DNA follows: TGTGCCAGCAGCCAAGCACTAGCGGGCTACGAGCAGTACTTC.

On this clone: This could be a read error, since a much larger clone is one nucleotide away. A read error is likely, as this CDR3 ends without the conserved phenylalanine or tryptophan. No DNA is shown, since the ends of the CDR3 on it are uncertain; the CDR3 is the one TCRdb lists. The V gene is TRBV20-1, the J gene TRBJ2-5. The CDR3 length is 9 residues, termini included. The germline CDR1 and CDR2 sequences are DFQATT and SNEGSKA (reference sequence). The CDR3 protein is CSARESQDI.

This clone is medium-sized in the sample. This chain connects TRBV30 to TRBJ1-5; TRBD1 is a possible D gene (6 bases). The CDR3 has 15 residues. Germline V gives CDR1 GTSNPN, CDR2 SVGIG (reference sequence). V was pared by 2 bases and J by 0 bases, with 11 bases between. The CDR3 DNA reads TGTGCCTGGAGTTTTGGGACACGTAGCAATCAGCCCCAGCATTTT. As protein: CAWSFGTRSNQPQHF.

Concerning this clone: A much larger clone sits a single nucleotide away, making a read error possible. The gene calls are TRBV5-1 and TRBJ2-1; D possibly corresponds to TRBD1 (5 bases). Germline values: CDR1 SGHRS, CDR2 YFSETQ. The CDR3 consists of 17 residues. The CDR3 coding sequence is TGCGCCGGCAGCTCCGGGCCCGTTGACAGCCTCTACAATGAGCAGTTCTTC. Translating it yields CAGSSGPVDSLYNEQFF.

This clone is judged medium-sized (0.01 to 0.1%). In DNA, the CDR3 is TGTGCCAGTAGACAGGGGCCCGATAGAGACATTCAGTACTTC. The encoded protein is CASRQGPDRDIQYF. This rearrangement joins TRBV19 to TRBJ2-4, with TRBD1 matching over 7 bases. This CDR3 has 14 residues. J lost 8 bases, V lost 6 bases, and 10 bases had no gene match. Germline CDR1 is LNHDA and CDR2 is SQIVND (reference sequence).

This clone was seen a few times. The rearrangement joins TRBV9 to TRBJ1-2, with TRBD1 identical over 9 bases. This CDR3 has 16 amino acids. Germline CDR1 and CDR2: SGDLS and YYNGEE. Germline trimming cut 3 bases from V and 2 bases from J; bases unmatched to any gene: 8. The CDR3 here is CASSETGTGKNYGYTF. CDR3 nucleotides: TGTGCCAGCAGCGAAACGGGGACAGGGAAAAACTATGGCTACACCTTC.

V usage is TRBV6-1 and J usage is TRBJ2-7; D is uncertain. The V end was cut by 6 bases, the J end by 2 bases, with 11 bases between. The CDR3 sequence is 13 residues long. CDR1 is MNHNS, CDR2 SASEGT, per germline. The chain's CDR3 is CASSLGPAYEQYF. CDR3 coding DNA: TGTGCCAGCAGCCTTGGACCGGCCTACGAGCAGTACTTC.

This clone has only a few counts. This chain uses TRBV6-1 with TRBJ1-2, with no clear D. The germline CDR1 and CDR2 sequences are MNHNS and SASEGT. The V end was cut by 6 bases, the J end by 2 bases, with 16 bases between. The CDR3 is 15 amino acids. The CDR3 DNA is TGTGCCAGCAGATCCGGTGGTTCAGGCAACTATGGCTACACCTTC. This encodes CASRSGGSGNYGYTF.

CDR3 in DNA: TGTGCCAGCAAGCCGGGACAGGGGGCAGAGACCCAGTACTTC. Its translation is CASKPGQGAETQYF. The genes are TRBV6-1 and TRBJ2-5, with 12 bases that match TRBD1. Unmatched junction bases numbered 4, after V lost 7 bases and J lost 4 bases. This CDR3 region has 14 residues. Germline lookup yields CDR1 MNHNS and CDR2 SASEGT.

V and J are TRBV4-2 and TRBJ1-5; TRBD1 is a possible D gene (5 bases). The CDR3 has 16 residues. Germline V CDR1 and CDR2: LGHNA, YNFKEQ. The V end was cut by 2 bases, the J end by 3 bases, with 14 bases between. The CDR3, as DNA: TGTGCCAGCAGCCAATTTTTGACAGCCTCCAATCAGCCCCAGCATTTT. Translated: CASSQFLTASNQPQHF.

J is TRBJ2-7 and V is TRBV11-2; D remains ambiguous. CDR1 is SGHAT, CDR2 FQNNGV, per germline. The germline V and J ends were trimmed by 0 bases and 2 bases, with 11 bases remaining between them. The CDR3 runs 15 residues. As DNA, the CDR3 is TGTGCCAGCAGCTTAGATCCGGGCAGAGCCTACGAGCAGTACTTC. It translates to CASSLDPGRAYEQYF.

The DNA for the CDR3 is TGTGCCAGCAGCTTAGTTTTCGGCGGGGGGCCCTACAATGAGCAGTTCTTC. Protein sequence: CASSLVFGGGPYNEQFF. V and J are TRBV7-6 and TRBJ2-1, with 8 bases identical to TRBD2. There are 17 residues in the CDR3. In germline, CDR1 is SGHVS, CDR2 FNYEAQ. The ends lost 1 base at V and 2 bases at J; junction bases unmatched: 7.

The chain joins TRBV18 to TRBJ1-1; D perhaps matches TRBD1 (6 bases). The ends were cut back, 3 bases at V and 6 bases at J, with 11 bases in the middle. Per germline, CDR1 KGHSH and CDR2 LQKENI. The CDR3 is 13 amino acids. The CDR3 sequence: CASSPNRAAEAFF. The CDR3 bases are TGTGCCAGCTCACCCAACAGGGCGGCTGAAGCTTTCTTT.

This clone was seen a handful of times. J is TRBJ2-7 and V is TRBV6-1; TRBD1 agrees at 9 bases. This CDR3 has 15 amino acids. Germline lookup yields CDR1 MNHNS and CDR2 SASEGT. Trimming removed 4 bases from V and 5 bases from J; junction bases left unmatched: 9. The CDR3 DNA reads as TGTGCCAGCAGTGGCGAGGGGACAGGGATCAACGAGCAGTACTTC. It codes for CASSGEGTGINEQYF.

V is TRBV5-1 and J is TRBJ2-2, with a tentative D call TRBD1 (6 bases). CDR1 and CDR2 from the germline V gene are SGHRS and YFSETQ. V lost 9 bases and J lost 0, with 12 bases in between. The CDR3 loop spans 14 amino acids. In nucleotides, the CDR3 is TGCGCCACCAGAAGGACAGCGAACACCGGGGAGCTGTTTTTT. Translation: CATRRTANTGELFF.

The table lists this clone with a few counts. CDR3 bases: TGTGCCACCAGCAGAGATCTAGCGGGAGGAGGATTTGAGCAGTTCTTC. Its protein is CATSRDLAGGGFEQFF. The chain links TRBV15 to TRBJ2-1; TRBD2 aligns across 11 bases. This CDR3 comprises 16 residues. Germline CDR1 is LNHNV and CDR2 is YYDKDF (reference sequence). J lost 9 bases, V lost 0 bases, and 7 bases had no gene match. The full variable domain, its missing parts supplied by reference TRBV15 and TRBJ2-1, is DAMVIQNPRYQVTQFGKPVTLSCSQTLNHNVMYWYQQKSSQAPKLLFHYYDKDFNNEADTPDNFQSRRPNTSFCFLDIRSPGLGDTAMYLCATSRDLAGGGFEQFFGPGTRLTVL.

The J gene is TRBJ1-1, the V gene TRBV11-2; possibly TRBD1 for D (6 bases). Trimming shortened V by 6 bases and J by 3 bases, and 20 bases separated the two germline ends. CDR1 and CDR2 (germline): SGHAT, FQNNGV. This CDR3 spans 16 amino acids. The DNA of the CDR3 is TGTGCCAGCAGTTCAAGGGGGTCGGGACGCCACACTGAAGCTTTCTTT. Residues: CASSSRGSGRHTEAFF.

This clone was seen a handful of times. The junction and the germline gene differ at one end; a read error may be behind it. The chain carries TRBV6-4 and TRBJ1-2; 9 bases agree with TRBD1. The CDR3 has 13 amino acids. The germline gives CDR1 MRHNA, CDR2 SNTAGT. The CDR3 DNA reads TGTGCCAGCAGTTACTCGACAGGGGGAGGCTACACCTTC. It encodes CASSYSTGGGYTF.

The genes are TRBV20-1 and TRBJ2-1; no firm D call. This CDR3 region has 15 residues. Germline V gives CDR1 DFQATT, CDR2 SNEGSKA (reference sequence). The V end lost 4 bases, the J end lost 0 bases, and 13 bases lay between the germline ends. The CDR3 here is CSAMGPRHSYNEQFF. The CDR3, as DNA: TGCAGTGCTATGGGCCCCCGGCACTCCTACAATGAGCAGTTCTTC.

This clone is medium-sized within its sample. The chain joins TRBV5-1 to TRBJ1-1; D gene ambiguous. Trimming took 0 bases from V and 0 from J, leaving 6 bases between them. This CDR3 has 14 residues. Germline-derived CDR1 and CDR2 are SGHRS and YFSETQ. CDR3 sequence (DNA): TGCGCCAGCAGCTTGGACGGAATGAACACTGAAGCTTTCTTT. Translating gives CASSLDGMNTEAFF.

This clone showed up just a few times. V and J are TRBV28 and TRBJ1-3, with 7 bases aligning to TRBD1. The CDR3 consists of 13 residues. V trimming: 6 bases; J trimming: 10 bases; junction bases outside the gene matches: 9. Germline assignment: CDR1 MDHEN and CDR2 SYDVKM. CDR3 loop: CASSKDRLRTIYF. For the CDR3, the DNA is TGTGCCAGCAGCAAGGACAGGCTTCGGACCATATATTTT.

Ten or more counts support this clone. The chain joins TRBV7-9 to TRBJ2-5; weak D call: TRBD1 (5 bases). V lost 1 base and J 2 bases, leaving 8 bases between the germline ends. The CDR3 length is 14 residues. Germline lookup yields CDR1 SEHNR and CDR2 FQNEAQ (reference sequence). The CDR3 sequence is CASSLGQHQETQYF. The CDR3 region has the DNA TGTGCCAGCAGCTTAGGACAGCATCAAGAGACCCAGTACTTC.

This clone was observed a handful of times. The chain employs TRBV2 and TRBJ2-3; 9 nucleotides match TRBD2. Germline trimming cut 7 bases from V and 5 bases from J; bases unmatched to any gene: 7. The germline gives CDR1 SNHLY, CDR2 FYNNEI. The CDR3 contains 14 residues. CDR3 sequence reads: CASNSGRGLDTQYF. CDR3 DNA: TGTGCCAGCAATAGCGGGAGAGGGTTAGATACGCAGTATTTT.

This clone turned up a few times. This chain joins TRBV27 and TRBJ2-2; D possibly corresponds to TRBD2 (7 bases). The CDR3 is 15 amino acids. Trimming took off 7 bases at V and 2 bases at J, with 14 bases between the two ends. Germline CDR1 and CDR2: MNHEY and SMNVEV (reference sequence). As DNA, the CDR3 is TGTGCCAGCACCTTCGGGGGGCCCAACACCGGGGAGCTGTTTTTT. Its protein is CASTFGGPNTGELFF.